Sequencing of this TCR beta chain was carried out in a study of CD8 T cells in Susac syndrome. A quantity of 0.5 to 1 ug RNA underwent reverse transcription using random hexamers. Across 54 Vbeta and 13 Jbeta, TCR beta CDR3 was amplified with immunoSEQ multiplex PCR. TCRdb reanalysed the immunoSEQ multiplex PCR reads using MiXCR and keeps one entry per CDR3 protein. Here the sample spans around 150,000 distinct CDR3 sequences, approximately 92% being singletons. This CDR3 contains 14 residues. Trimming removed 3 bases from V and 5 bases from J, with 12 bases in between. Germline CDR1 and CDR2: SGDLS and YYNGEE.

The chain combines TRBV9 with TRBJ2-1; D gene ambiguous. Input material: CD4+ T cells from PBMCs. This clonotype was sampled from a human donor in good health. Here the CDR3 DNA reads TGTGCCAGCAGCGAGCCGGCCGGCAACAATGAGCAGTTCTTC. Translated: CASSEPAGNNEQFF.